This T cell receptor (beta chain) emerged from a study of shared clonotypes between healthy human individuals. In the source study's methods: Filtering differed, since immunoSEQ gave only junction sequences and no quality scores. Only in-frame clones appear in the TCRdb table, and some are missing; sequencing was by immunoSEQ multiplex PCR. The V and J calls and clone size come from that table; D and trimming were worked out from the DNA. The table has roughly 2 million clones, nearly 97% seen once; the top ten hold roughly 0.13%. The CDR3 is 12 residues long. Trimming shortened V by 5 bases and J by 10 bases, and 12 bases separated the two germline ends. The V gene's germline CDR1 is SGHTA and CDR2 FQGNSA.

This receptor was identified in a man aged 18 to 35 in good health. V is TRBV7-2 and J is TRBJ2-1; D not resolved. Sample: naive CD4+ T cells sorted from blood. Noted subset: CD45RA+ positively selected. The chain's CDR3 is CASSPLGQEQFF. The CDR3 DNA reads as TGTGCCAGCAGCCCACTTGGCCAGGAGCAGTTCTTC.